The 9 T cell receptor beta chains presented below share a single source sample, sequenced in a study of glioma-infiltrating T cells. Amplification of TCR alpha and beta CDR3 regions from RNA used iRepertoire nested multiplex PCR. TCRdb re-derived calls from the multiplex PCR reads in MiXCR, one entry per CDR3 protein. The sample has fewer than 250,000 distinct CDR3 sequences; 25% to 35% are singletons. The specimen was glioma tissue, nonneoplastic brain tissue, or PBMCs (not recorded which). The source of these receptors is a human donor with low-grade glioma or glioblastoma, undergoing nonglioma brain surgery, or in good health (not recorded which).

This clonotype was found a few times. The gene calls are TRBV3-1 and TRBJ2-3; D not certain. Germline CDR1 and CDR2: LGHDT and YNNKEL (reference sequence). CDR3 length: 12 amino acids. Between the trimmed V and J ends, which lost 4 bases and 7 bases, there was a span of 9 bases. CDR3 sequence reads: CASSLAENTQYF. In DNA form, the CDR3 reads TGTGCCAGCAGCCTCGCTGAAAATACGCAGTATTTT.

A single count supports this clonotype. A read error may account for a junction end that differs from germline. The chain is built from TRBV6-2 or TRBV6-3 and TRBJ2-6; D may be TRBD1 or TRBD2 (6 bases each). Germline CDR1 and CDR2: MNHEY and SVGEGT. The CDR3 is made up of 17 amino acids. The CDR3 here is CASSSLSGASGDNVLTF. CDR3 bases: TGTGCCAGCAGTTCCCTTTCGGGGGCGTCTGGGGACAACGTCCTGACTTTC.

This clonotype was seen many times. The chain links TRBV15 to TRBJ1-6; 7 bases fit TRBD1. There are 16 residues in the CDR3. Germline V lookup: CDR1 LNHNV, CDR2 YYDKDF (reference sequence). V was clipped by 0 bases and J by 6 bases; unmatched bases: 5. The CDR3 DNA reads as TGTGCCACCAGCAGAGATGCGCGACAGGGTAATTCACCCCTCCACTTT. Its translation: CATSRDARQGNSPLHF.

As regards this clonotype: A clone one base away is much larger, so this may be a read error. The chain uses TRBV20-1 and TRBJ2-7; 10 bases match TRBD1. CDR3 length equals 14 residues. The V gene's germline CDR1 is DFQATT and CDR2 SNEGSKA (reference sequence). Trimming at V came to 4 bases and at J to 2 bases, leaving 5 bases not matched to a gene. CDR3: CSATPGTGAYEQYF. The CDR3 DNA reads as TGCAGTGCTACCCCCGGGACAGGGGCCTACGAGCAGTACTTC.

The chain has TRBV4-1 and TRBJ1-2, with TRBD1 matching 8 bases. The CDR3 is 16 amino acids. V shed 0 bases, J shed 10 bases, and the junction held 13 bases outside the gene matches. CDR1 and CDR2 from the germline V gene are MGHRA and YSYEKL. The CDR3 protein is CASSQDGKLGQDNYTF. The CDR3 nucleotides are TGCGCCAGCAGCCAAGATGGAAAGCTGGGACAGGATAACTACACCTTC.

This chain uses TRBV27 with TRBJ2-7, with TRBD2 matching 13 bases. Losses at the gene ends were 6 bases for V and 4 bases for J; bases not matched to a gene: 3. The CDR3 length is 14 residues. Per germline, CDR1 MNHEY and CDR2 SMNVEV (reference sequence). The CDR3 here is CASRELAGGYEQYF. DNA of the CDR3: TGTGCCAGCAGGGAACTAGCGGGAGGGTACGAGCAGTACTTC.

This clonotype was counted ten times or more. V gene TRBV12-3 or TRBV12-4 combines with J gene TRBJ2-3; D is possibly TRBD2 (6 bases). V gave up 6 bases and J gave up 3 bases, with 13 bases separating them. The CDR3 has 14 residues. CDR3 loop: CASSKNSGTDTQYF. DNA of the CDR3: TGTGCCAGCAGCAAAAATAGCGGTACAGATACGCAGTATTTT.

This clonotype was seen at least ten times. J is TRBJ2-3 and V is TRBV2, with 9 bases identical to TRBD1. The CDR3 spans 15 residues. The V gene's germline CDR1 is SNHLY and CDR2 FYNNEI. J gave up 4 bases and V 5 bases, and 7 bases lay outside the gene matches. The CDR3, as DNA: TGTGCCAGCAGTCCAACCACAGGGGGCGCAGATACGCAGTATTTT. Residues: CASSPTTGGADTQYF.

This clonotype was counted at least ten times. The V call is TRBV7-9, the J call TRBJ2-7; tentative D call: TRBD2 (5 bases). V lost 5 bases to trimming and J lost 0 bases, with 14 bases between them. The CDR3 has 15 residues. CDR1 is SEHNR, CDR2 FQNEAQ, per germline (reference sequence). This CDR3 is CASSPRIGSSYEQYF. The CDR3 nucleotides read TGTGCCAGCAGCCCTAGAATTGGGAGCTCCTACGAGCAGTACTTC.